Presented here are 19 T cell receptor beta chains from one specimen sequenced in a study of T-cell memory formation after mild COVID-19. TCRdb reanalysed the 5' RACE reads using MiXCR and keeps one entry per CDR3 protein. The sample records 85,000 to 130,000 distinct CDR3 sequences, about 15% being singletons. Sequencing used PBMCs or a T cell subset sorted from them (not recorded which). The receptors stem from an adult woman who had mild COVID-19 (a few samples of this study predate the infection). Cell type and time point are not known.

This clonotype appeared a few times. The V and J genes are TRBV29-1 and TRBJ2-7, with D tentatively TRBD1 (5 bases). This CDR3 comprises 14 residues. V lost 0 bases to trimming and J lost 9 bases, with 18 bases between them. Germline V gene data show CDR1 as SQVTM and CDR2 as ANQGSEA. The CDR3 loop reads CSVEDDSAEEVQYF. In nucleotides, the CDR3 is TGCAGCGTTGAAGATGACAGCGCAGAAGAGGTGCAGTACTTC.

The V and J genes are TRBV6-2 or TRBV6-3 and TRBJ2-3; 10 bases align to TRBD1. The CDR3 is 13 amino acids. The germline CDR1 and CDR2 sequences are MNHEY and SVGEGT. V shed 10 bases and J 5 bases; nucleotides not matched to a gene: 6. Written as DNA, the CDR3 is TGTGCCACCAGGGGACAGGGGAAAGATACGCAGTATTTT. Translation gives CATRGQGKDTQYF.

Worth noting for this clonotype: A read error may produce the germline difference seen at one junction end. The V call is TRBV9, the J call TRBJ2-1; TRBD1 aligns across 10 bases. CDR3 length equals 15 residues. Germline values: CDR1 SGDLS, CDR2 YYNGEE. CDR3 sequence: CASSVVGQGGDEQVF. The CDR3 nucleotides are TGTGCCAGCAGCGTAGTAGGACAGGGGGGCGATGAGCAGGTCTTC.

This clonotype was counted a few times. The V and J genes are TRBV7-2 and TRBJ2-3, with 10 positions matching TRBD1. The CDR3 length is 15 residues. Per germline, CDR1 SGHTA and CDR2 FQGNSA. V shed 3 bases and J 5 bases; nucleotides not matched to a gene: 5. Here the CDR3 reads CASSFTTGGKDTQYF. The CDR3, as DNA: TGTGCCAGCAGCTTTACGACAGGGGGCAAAGATACGCAGTATTTT.

This clonotype was seen a handful of times. The chain is built from TRBV6-6 and TRBJ1-2; D unresolved. CDR3 length equals 15 residues. The V end was cut by 10 bases, the J end by 5 bases, with 23 bases between. Germline V gene sequence: CDR1 MNHNY, CDR2 SVGAGI (reference sequence). The CDR3 protein is CATRPIFTGPYGYTF. CDR3 nucleotides: TGTGCCACCCGTCCCATTTTTACTGGACCATATGGCTACACCTTC.

This clonotype was found a few times. This chain uses TRBV24-1 with TRBJ2-7; 9 nucleotides line up with TRBD1. The CDR3 is 14 residues long. Germline values: CDR1 KGHDR, CDR2 SFDVKD. J gave up 2 bases and V 9 bases, and 7 bases lay outside the gene matches. CDR3 region: CATSPGQGPYEQYF. DNA for the CDR3: TGTGCCACCTCCCCGGGACAGGGTCCCTACGAGCAGTACTTC.

The chain links TRBV5-1 to TRBJ2-3, with 9 bases fitting TRBD2. CDR1 is SGHRS, CDR2 YFSETQ, per germline. The CDR3 spans 16 residues. V lost 0 bases to trimming and J lost 2 bases; unmatched junction nucleotides: 4. The CDR3 nucleotides read TGCGCCAGCAGCTTGGGTACGGGACTAGCCACAGATACGCAGTATTTT. This encodes CASSLGTGLATDTQYF.

The chain recombines TRBV12-3 or TRBV12-4 with TRBJ1-2; D ambiguous. V was clipped by 0 bases and J by 8 bases, with 4 bases between them. CDR3 length: 11 residues. The CDR3 reads CASSLALGYTF. The CDR3 bases are TGTGCCAGCAGTTTAGCTCTCGGCTACACCTTC.

This clonotype has more than one count but fewer than ten. The J gene is TRBJ2-7, the V gene TRBV14; D unresolved. CDR1 is SGHDN and CDR2 is FVKESK in the germline V gene. Trimming took 1 base from V and 0 from J, leaving 10 bases between them. The CDR3 covers 15 residues. In nucleotides, the CDR3 is TGTGCCAGCAGCCAAGGGGGTTGGAGCTCCTACGAGCAGTACTTC. This codes for CASSQGGWSSYEQYF.

This chain connects TRBV5-1 to TRBJ1-1; 7 bases map to TRBD1. Germline CDR1 and CDR2: SGHRS and YFSETQ. The CDR3 is 19 residues long. Trimming took 2 bases from V and 4 from J; bases not matched to a gene: 20. The CDR3 here is CASSFPPTKTGNEATEAFF. Written as DNA, the CDR3 is TGCGCCAGCAGCTTTCCCCCCACTAAGACAGGGAATGAGGCCACTGAAGCTTTCTTT. The full variable domain, its missing parts supplied by reference TRBV5-1 and TRBJ1-1, is KAGVTQTPRYLIKTRGQQVTLSCSPISGHRSVSWYQQTPGQGLQFLFEYFSETQRNKGNFPGRFSGRQFSNSRSEMNVSTLELGDSALYLCASSFPPTKTGNEATEAFFGQGTRLTVV.

This clonotype has at least ten counts. This chain links TRBV29-1 with TRBJ2-7, with D perhaps TRBD1 (6 bases). The CDR3 consists of 13 residues. V lost 3 bases to trimming and J lost 5 bases, with 14 bases between them. Germline assignment: CDR1 SQVTM and CDR2 ANQGSEA. CDR3 sequence reads: CSVEGHSRDEQYF. The CDR3 DNA sequence: TGCAGCGTTGAGGGACACTCCCGGGACGAGCAGTACTTC.

The chain's CDR3 is CASSLALGASGEAFF. In DNA form, the CDR3 reads TGTGCCAGCAGCTTAGCGTTAGGGGCTTCGGGCGAAGCTTTCTTT. This rearrangement joins TRBV7-8 to TRBJ1-1; D is perhaps TRBD1 (5 bases). V lost 0 bases and J 8 bases, leaving 16 bases between the germline ends. Germline CDR1 SGHVS, CDR2 FQNEAQ. The CDR3 covers 15 residues.

V and J are TRBV15 and TRBJ2-3, with a weak D call TRBD2 (6 bases). The CDR3 runs 16 residues. Germline CDR1 is LNHNV and CDR2 is YYDKDF (reference sequence). The ends were cut back, 0 bases at V and 3 bases at J, with 13 bases in the middle. The CDR3 DNA reads as TGTGCCACCAGCAGAGATGTGGCGGCGGGGACAGATACGCAGTATTTT. It encodes CATSRDVAAGTDTQYF.

This sequence joins TRBV6-5 and TRBJ2-1; D is unclear. The germline V gene encodes CDR1 MNHEY and CDR2 SVGAGI. The germline V and J ends were trimmed by 6 bases and 0 bases, with 12 bases remaining between them. This CDR3 has 15 residues. The CDR3 loop is CASSSGPSSYNEQFF. The CDR3 nucleotides read TGTGCCAGCAGCTCCGGGCCGAGCTCCTACAATGAGCAGTTCTTC.

Comment on this clonotype: A much larger clone is a single base away; this may be a read error. The rearrangement joins TRBV7-6 to TRBJ2-7, with D tentatively TRBD1 (5 bases). There are 13 residues in the CDR3. From germline, CDR1 is SGHVS and CDR2 FNYEAQ. The CDR3 loop reads CDSSSGDSYEQYF. Here the CDR3 DNA reads TGTGACAGCAGCTCAGGCGACAGCTACGAGCAGTACTTC.

The chain carries TRBV4-2 and TRBJ2-1; D gene ambiguous. Deletions cut 0 bases from V and 3 bases from J, with 9 bases between. The germline CDR1 and CDR2 sequences are LGHNA and YNFKEQ. The CDR3 length is 15 residues. In DNA form, the CDR3 reads TGTGCCAGCAGCCAAGAGGACCACATCTACAATGAGCAGTTCTTC. It yields the protein CASSQEDHIYNEQFF.

This sequence joins TRBV7-9 and TRBJ1-1; the D gene is possibly TRBD1 (6 bases). The ends were cut back, 3 bases at V and 0 bases at J, with 11 bases in the middle. From germline, CDR1 is SEHNR and CDR2 FQNEAQ (reference sequence). The length of the CDR3 is 15 residues. CDR3 sequence (DNA): TGTGCCAGCAGCTTTTTGGGGGGCCTGAACACTGAAGCTTTCTTT. It translates to CASSFLGGLNTEAFF.

The CDR3 coding sequence is TGTGCCAGCAGCTTTCCAGAGAACACTGAAGCTTTCTTT. The encoded protein is CASSFPENTEAFF. The genes are TRBV7-2 and TRBJ1-1; D remains ambiguous. V was pared by 3 bases and J by 1 base, with 6 bases between. CDR3 length: 13 amino acids. In germline, CDR1 is SGHTA, CDR2 FQGNSA.

This clonotype has only a few counts. This sequence joins TRBV2 and TRBJ2-5; D unclear. Germline V gene data show CDR1 as SNHLY and CDR2 as FYNNEI. V was clipped by 0 bases and J by 5 bases, with 16 bases between them. This CDR3 is built from 16 residues. The CDR3, as DNA: TGTGCCAGCAGTGAAGCCTTAGGACCTCTACTTGAGACCCAGTACTTC. Protein sequence: CASSEALGPLLETQYF.